This passage covers 25 T cell receptor beta chains from one sample sequenced in a study of blood T cell repertoires in COVID-19. The repertoire was sequenced with immunoSEQ multiplex PCR; TCRdb's copy has only in-frame clones and lacks some. The table includes approximately 94,000 clones, roughly 79% detected once. Sequencing used peripheral blood. Source of these receptors: a man aged 70-80 years with active or convalescent COVID-19.

This clone was found a few times. This sequence joins TRBV4-2 and TRBJ2-3; a weak D match, TRBD2 (5 bases). Per germline, CDR1 LGHNA and CDR2 YNFKEQ. The V end lost 0 bases, the J end lost 5 bases, and 18 bases lay between the germline ends. The CDR3 consists of 17 residues. Here the CDR3 DNA reads TGTGCCAGCAGCCAAGACGCCTTAGCCAGCGGCCAAGATACGCAGTATTTT. Its protein product is CASSQDALASGQDTQYF.

This chain's CDR3 is CASSLTGGGTSNYGYTF. Here the CDR3 DNA reads TGTGCCAGCAGTCTGACTGGGGGCGGCACATCTAACTATGGCTACACCTTC. The chain is built from TRBV6-6 and TRBJ1-2; D perhaps matches TRBD1 (6 bases). The V gene's germline CDR1 is MNHNY and CDR2 SVGAGI (reference sequence). The CDR3 covers 17 residues. V shed 5 bases and J shed 0 bases, with 19 bases lying between them.

The chain joins TRBV29-1 to TRBJ1-2, with D maybe TRBD1 (6 bases). CDR3 size: 14 residues. CDR1 is SQVTM and CDR2 is ANQGSEA in the germline V gene. The V and J ends lost 0 bases and 4 bases respectively, with 12 bases between them. The CDR3 nucleotides read TGCAGCGTTGAAGATAGACGGGACACCTATGGCTACACCTTC. It translates to CSVEDRRDTYGYTF.

The genes are TRBV27 and TRBJ2-5; maybe TRBD1 (5 bases). In germline, CDR1 is MNHEY, CDR2 SMNVEV (reference sequence). This CDR3 has 14 residues. V shed 6 bases and J shed 3 bases, with 14 bases lying between them. CDR3 nucleotides: TGTGCCAGCAGACCTATCGACAGTGAAGAGACCCAGTACTTC. The encoded protein is CASRPIDSEETQYF.

The CDR3 spells CASIEQGQGIDYTF. The CDR3 DNA is TGTGCCAGCATCGAACAGGGACAGGGAATTGACTACACCTTC. V gene TRBV2 combines with J gene TRBJ1-2; 9 bases align to TRBD1. CDR3 length: 14 residues. Germline CDR1 SNHLY, CDR2 FYNNEI. The ends lost 7 bases at V and 10 bases at J; junction bases unmatched: 13.

The J gene is TRBJ2-3, the V gene TRBV6-2 or TRBV6-3; D remains unclear. This CDR3 contains 14 residues. With 4 bases removed from V and 4 bases from J, the gap between germline ends came to 12 bases. From germline, CDR1 is MNHEY and CDR2 SVGEGT. CDR3 loop: CASSFGVLPDTQYF. For the CDR3, the DNA is TGTGCCAGCAGTTTCGGAGTGCTCCCAGATACGCAGTATTTT.

This rearrangement joins TRBV7-9 to TRBJ2-7; D unclear. The CDR3 totals 15 residues. Looked up from germline, CDR1 is SEHNR and CDR2 is FQNEAQ (reference sequence). V was clipped by 5 bases and J by 4 bases, with 18 bases between them. CDR3 nucleotides: TGTGCCAGCAGCCGTCGACTCGCCCAGCCTTACGAGCAGTACTTC. Its protein is CASSRRLAQPYEQYF.

V gene TRBV7-3 combines with J gene TRBJ1-6, with 7 bases aligning to TRBD1. CDR1 and CDR2 from the germline V gene are SGHTA and FQGTGA. After removal of 5 bases from V and 6 bases from J, the junction contained 7 bases not matched to a gene. The CDR3 loop spans 15 amino acids. The CDR3, as DNA: TGTGCCAGCAGCGTGACAGGGAGGCTTAATTCACCCCTCCACTTT. Its protein is CASSVTGRLNSPLHF.

This clone came up once. The chain couples TRBV9 to TRBJ1-1; D remains unclear. Germline V gene sequence: CDR1 SGDLS, CDR2 YYNGEE. This CDR3 is built from 14 residues. V was trimmed by 4 bases and J by 0 bases, leaving 10 bases between them. In nucleotides, the CDR3 is TGTGCCAGCAGCCCAAGCGTAGTGAACACTGAAGCTTTCTTT. Translation: CASSPSVVNTEAFF.

The chain has TRBV30 and TRBJ1-3; 7 positions agree with TRBD1. Germline V gives CDR1 GTSNPN, CDR2 SVGIG (reference sequence). The J segment lost 7 bases and the V segment lost 2 bases, leaving 5 bases of the junction unmatched. The length of the CDR3 is 13 residues. The CDR3 is CAWSTTGVNTIYF. The CDR3 DNA reads as TGTGCCTGGAGTACCACAGGGGTGAACACCATATATTTT.

The chain carries TRBV28 and TRBJ2-4; 7 nucleotides agree with TRBD1. Germline V gene data show CDR1 as MDHEN and CDR2 as SYDVKM. With V trimmed by 5 bases and J by 12 bases, 4 bases remained unmatched. This CDR3 is built from 11 residues. CDR3 DNA sequence: TGTGCCAGCAGTGTAGACAGGGATCAGTACTTC. It specifies CASSVDRDQYF.

For the CDR3, the DNA is TGTGCCAGCAGCGCGGGGATGTCGGAGACCCAGTACTTC. It is translated as CASSAGMSETQYF. This chain uses TRBV9 with TRBJ2-5; TRBD2 is a possible D gene (5 bases). The germline V gene has CDR1 SGDLS and CDR2 YYNGEE. V lost 3 bases and J 5 bases, leaving 11 bases between the germline ends. The CDR3 runs to 13 residues.

This clone was recorded a few times. This chain links TRBV27 with TRBJ2-5; the match to TRBD1 covers 8 bases. Germline lookup yields CDR1 MNHEY and CDR2 SMNVEV (reference sequence). CDR3 length: 13 amino acids. V lost 8 bases and J lost 3; bases outside the gene matches: 5. DNA of the CDR3: TGTGCCAGCTGGAGACAGGGGAAAGAGACCCAGTACTTC. Translated, it gives CASWRQGKETQYF.

The chain has TRBV7-9 and TRBJ2-4; 9 nucleotides align to TRBD1. V dropped 5 bases and J dropped 6; count of bases not matched to a gene: 8. Germline CDR1 reads SEHNR; CDR2 reads FQNEAQ (reference sequence). The CDR3 is made up of 15 amino acids. The CDR3 DNA is TGTGCCAGCAGCAGCCCGGGACAGGGTATAAACATTCAGTACTTC. Translating gives CASSSPGQGINIQYF. Drawing the rest from reference TRBV7-9 and TRBJ2-4, the complete variable domain is DTGVSQNPRHKITKRGQNVTFRCDPISEHNRLYWYRQTLGQGPEFLTYFQNEAQLEKSRLLSDRFSAERPKGSFSTLEIQRTEQGDSAMYLCASSSPGQGINIQYFGAGTRLSVL.

This chain links TRBV6-4 with TRBJ2-2; 9 bases match TRBD2. The CDR3 has 14 residues. V lost 10 bases, J lost 0 bases, and 3 bases stayed unmatched. Germline V gene lookup returns CDR1 MRHNA and CDR2 SNTAGT. The CDR3 reads CATQREANTGELFF. The CDR3 nucleotides read TGTGCCACCCAGCGGGAGGCGAACACCGGGGAGCTGTTTTTT.

V usage is TRBV7-8 and J usage is TRBJ2-2; 7 bases match TRBD2. Germline CDR1 is SGHVS and CDR2 is FQNEAQ. The V gene end was trimmed by 2 bases and the J gene end by 1 base; junction bases not matched to a gene: 4. This CDR3 is built from 16 residues. CDR3 in amino acids: CASSLQSSGNTGELFF. The CDR3 nucleotides are TGTGCCAGCAGCTTACAATCTAGCGGGAACACCGGGGAGCTGTTTTTT.

This clone has a handful of counts. The DNA for the CDR3 is TGTGCCAGTAAATTCTGGGAGAATCAGCCCCAGCATTTT. This translates into CASKFWENQPQHF. The chain recombines TRBV19 with TRBJ1-5, with unresolved D. Germline-derived CDR1 and CDR2 are LNHDA and SQIVND (reference sequence). The V end lost 7 bases, the J end lost 4 bases, and 11 bases lay between the germline ends. The CDR3 totals 13 residues.

The gene calls are TRBV28 and TRBJ2-7; perhaps TRBD1 as D (6 bases). Between the trimmed V and J ends, which lost 5 bases and 3 bases, there was a span of 14 bases. Germline V lookup: CDR1 MDHEN, CDR2 SYDVKM. CDR3 length equals 14 residues. The CDR3 sequence is CASSPQGFNYEQYF. As DNA, the CDR3 is TGTGCCAGCAGTCCTCAGGGGTTTAACTACGAGCAGTACTTC.

The table lists this clone with a count of one. This chain uses TRBV5-6 with TRBJ2-2, with TRBD1 matching 8 bases. After removal of 0 bases from V and 4 bases from J, the junction contained 2 bases not matched to a gene. The V gene's germline CDR1 is SGHDT and CDR2 YYEEEE. The CDR3 loop spans 15 amino acids. CDR3 in amino acids: CASSLGTGRTGELFF. The DNA of the CDR3 is TGTGCCAGCAGCTTGGGGACAGGGCGCACCGGGGAGCTGTTTTTT.

This clone was recorded once. This rearrangement joins TRBV5-6 to TRBJ1-6; 7 nucleotides line up with TRBD1. Per germline, CDR1 SGHDT and CDR2 YYEEEE. With V trimmed by 2 bases and J by 7 bases, 0 bases remained unmatched. The CDR3 is 13 amino acids. CDR3 nucleotides: TGTGCCAGCAGCTTACAGGGGAATTCACCCCTCCACTTT. Its translation is CASSLQGNSPLHF.

The chain employs TRBV6-5 and TRBJ1-6, with a weak D call TRBD1 (6 bases). CDR3 length equals 14 residues. The germline V and J ends were trimmed by 6 bases and 9 bases, with 15 bases remaining between them. CDR1 is MNHEY, CDR2 SVGAGI, per germline. CDR3 nucleotide sequence: TGTGCCAGCAGGTTTGAGGGGGAAAGTTCACCCCTCCACTTT. It translates to CASRFEGESSPLHF.

The chain carries TRBV25-1 and TRBJ2-7, with 14 bases that match TRBD2. The CDR3 spans 16 residues. Germline assignment: CDR1 MGHDK and CDR2 SYGVNS. Unmatched junction bases numbered 6, after V lost 3 bases and J lost 5 bases. This chain's CDR3 is CASSEGLAGVADEQYF. CDR3 DNA: TGTGCCAGCAGTGAGGGACTAGCGGGAGTCGCGGACGAGCAGTACTTC.

This chain joins TRBV5-1 and TRBJ1-4; TRBD1 aligns across 9 bases. The CDR3 is 16 amino acids. CDR1 is SGHRS and CDR2 is YFSETQ in the germline V gene. V was pared by 0 bases and J by 8 bases, with 8 bases of the junction left unmatched. In DNA, the CDR3 is TGCGCCAGCAGCTTGGGTACAGGGGGCGGAGGCGAAAAACTGTTTTTT. Translation gives CASSLGTGGGGEKLFF.

V gene TRBV2 combines with J gene TRBJ1-5; 9 bases are shared with TRBD1. Germline V gene data show CDR1 as SNHLY and CDR2 as FYNNEI. This CDR3 is built from 15 residues. V lost 5 bases to trimming and J lost 6 bases; unmatched junction nucleotides: 8. The CDR3 DNA sequence: TGTGCCAGCAGTCAGGGACAGGGACGCTCTCAGCCCCAGCATTTT. This codes for CASSQGQGRSQPQHF.

The chain links TRBV6-2 or TRBV6-3 to TRBJ2-1; D is perhaps TRBD2 (6 bases). CDR1 is MNHEY, CDR2 SVGEGT, per germline. The V end was cut by 6 bases, the J end by 3 bases, with 15 bases between. CDR3 length equals 15 residues. As DNA, the CDR3 is TGTGCCAGCAGGTACACTAGCCGCCGCTACAATGAGCAGTTCTTC. This gives the protein CASRYTSRRYNEQFF.